This TCR beta chain was sequenced for a study of blood T cell repertoires in COVID-19. Study details: Donors in the United States, Italy and Spain gave samples during acute or convalescent COVID-19.

The CDR3 has 17 residues. In germline, CDR1 is KGHSH, CDR2 LQKENI. Unmatched junction bases numbered 16, after V lost 3 bases and J lost 6 bases. The protocol was immunoSEQ multiplex PCR, while the TCRdb copy is restricted to in-frame clones and leaves out a portion. The data show fewer than 110,000 clones, more than 80% seen once. Sequencing was carried out using peripheral blood. This TCR derives from a man aged 35 to 55 with active or convalescent COVID-19. V gene TRBV18 combines with J gene TRBJ1-2; TRBD1 agrees at 7 bases. DNA of the CDR3: TGTGCCAGCTCACCTTTACAGGGGTCCGAGGGGAATAATGGCTACACCTTC. Protein sequence: CASSPLQGSEGNNGYTF. The full variable domain, in which reference TRBV18 and TRBJ1-2 provide the parts outside the CDR3, is NAGVMQNPRHLVRRRGQEARLRCSPMKGHSHVYWYRQLPEEGLKFMVYLQKENIIDESGMPKERFSAEFPKEGPSILRIQQVVRGDSAAYFCASSPLQGSEGNNGYTFGSGTRLTVV.